This entry lists 20 T cell receptor beta chains sequenced from one sample in a study of T-cell memory formation after mild COVID-19. TCRdb reprocessed the 5' RACE reads with MiXCR, giving one entry per CDR3 protein. This table holds 470,000 or so distinct CDR3 sequences, 15% to 20% found once. The material sequenced was PBMCs or a T cell subset sorted from them (not recorded which). The receptors shown here come from an adult woman who had mild COVID-19 (a few samples of this study predate the infection). Cell type and time point are not known.

This chain uses TRBV30 with TRBJ1-6; D perhaps matches TRBD1 (6 bases). Germline CDR1 GTSNPN, CDR2 SVGIG (reference sequence). The CDR3 runs 13 residues. Trimming shortened V by 2 bases and J by 10 bases, and 12 bases separated the two germline ends. The CDR3 spells CAWSTHRESPLHF. CDR3 bases: TGTGCCTGGAGTACCCACAGGGAGTCACCCCTCCACTTT.

This clonotype has only a few counts. The V call is TRBV6-1, the J call TRBJ1-1; D uncertain. The germline V and J ends were trimmed by 2 bases and 6 bases, with 4 bases remaining between them. The CDR3 extends over 11 amino acids. Germline V CDR1 and CDR2: MNHNS, SASEGT. The CDR3 coding sequence is TGTGCCAGCAGTGAAAACCCTGAAGCTTTCTTT. Translating gives CASSENPEAFF.

This clonotype was detected only a few times. This chain uses TRBV7-9 with TRBJ2-6, with a tentative D call TRBD1 (6 bases). Trimming left V 5 bases short and J 0 bases short, with 17 bases between. Germline V gene data show CDR1 as SEHNR and CDR2 as FQNEAQ (reference sequence). The CDR3 sequence is 18 residues long. The CDR3 sequence is CASSLGTSSSSGANVLTF. CDR3 sequence (DNA): TGTGCCAGCAGCCTTGGGACATCGTCTTCCTCTGGGGCCAACGTCCTGACTTTC.

The gene calls are TRBV7-2 and TRBJ2-1, with 8 positions matching TRBD2. The CDR3 consists of 17 residues. Germline-derived CDR1 and CDR2 are SGHTA and FQGNSA. J was trimmed by 8 bases and V by 5 bases; bases with no gene match: 17. The CDR3 sequence is CASSPRTQSGGWDEQFF. The CDR3 nucleotides read TGTGCCAGCAGCCCGCGGACTCAGAGCGGGGGATGGGATGAGCAGTTCTTC.

The chain links TRBV11-2 to TRBJ2-7; 8 bases are a match to TRBD2. Germline V gene sequence: CDR1 SGHAT, CDR2 FQNNGV. This CDR3 spans 15 amino acids. With 5 bases clipped from V and 6 bases from J, the junction kept 12 bases outside the gene matches. CDR3 DNA sequence: TGTGCCAGCAGCCCGTACCAGGGGCGGGGGGCCGAGCAGTACTTC. It codes for CASSPYQGRGAEQYF.

At least ten counts were recorded for this clonotype. V gene TRBV4-2 combines with J gene TRBJ2-3; TRBD1 agrees at 7 bases. The CDR3 sequence is 14 residues long. The V and J ends lost 0 bases and 8 bases, in that order; junction bases with no gene match: 5. Germline CDR1 LGHNA, CDR2 YNFKEQ. The CDR3, as DNA: TGTGCCAGCAGCCAAGATGGGACAGCCCTTACGCAGTATTTT. Translated: CASSQDGTALTQYF.

For the CDR3, the DNA is TGTGCCTGGAGTGCCGGGGGAGGCTACAATGAGCAGTTCTTC. Amino acid sequence: CAWSAGGGYNEQFF. The gene calls are TRBV30 and TRBJ2-1; TRBD2 is a possible D gene (6 bases). Germline-derived CDR1 and CDR2 are GTSNPN and SVGIG (reference sequence). The CDR3 runs 14 residues. Trimming removed 1 base at V and 3 bases at J, with 10 bases between.

The table lists this clonotype with many counts. This chain joins TRBV11-2 and TRBJ1-1; 7 bases align to TRBD1. After removal of 4 bases from V and 1 base from J, the junction contained 6 bases not matched to a gene. The CDR3 length is 15 residues. Looked up from germline, CDR1 is SGHAT and CDR2 is FQNNGV. CDR3 loop: CASSSSDRANTEAFF. As DNA, the CDR3 is TGTGCCAGCAGCTCCTCCGACAGGGCGAACACTGAAGCTTTCTTT. Full variable domain (remainder filled in from reference TRBV11-2 and TRBJ1-1): EAGVAQSPRYKIIEKRQSVAFWCNPISGHATLYWYQQILGQGPKLLIQFQNNGVVDDSQLPKDRFSAERLKGVDSTLKIQPAKLEDSAVYLCASSSSDRANTEAFFGQGTRLTVV.

The chain links TRBV7-8 to TRBJ2-3, with D possibly TRBD2 on 5 matching bases. Germline-derived CDR1 and CDR2 are SGHVS and FQNEAQ. Trimming pared 5 bases from V and 2 bases from J, leaving 11 bases between. The CDR3 length is 14 residues. CDR3 residues: CASSPRGFTDTQYF. CDR3 in DNA: TGTGCCAGCAGCCCGCGAGGGTTCACAGATACGCAGTATTTT.

The chain has TRBV7-9 and TRBJ2-1; D is possibly TRBD2 (7 bases). V lost 3 bases and J 10 bases, leaving 22 bases between the germline ends. Germline lookup yields CDR1 SEHNR and CDR2 FQNEAQ (reference sequence). The CDR3 has 16 amino acids. The CDR3 reads CASSLEGGGRVREQFF. For the CDR3, the DNA is TGTGCCAGCAGCTTGGAAGGGGGGGGCAGAGTTCGGGAGCAGTTCTTC. Combining the CDR3 with reference TRBV7-9 and TRBJ2-1 gives the whole variable domain DTGVSQNPRHKITKRGQNVTFRCDPISEHNRLYWYRQTLGQGPEFLTYFQNEAQLEKSRLLSDRFSAERPKGSFSTLEIQRTEQGDSAMYLCASSLEGGGRVREQFFGPGTRLTVL.

The table lists this clonotype with a few counts. The chain links TRBV6-5 to TRBJ2-6; D is undetermined. The V end was cut by 7 bases, the J end by 4 bases, with 14 bases between. CDR3 length: 15 residues. Germline V CDR1 and CDR2: MNHEY, SVGAGI. The CDR3 sequence: CASKTRAEGANVLTF. As DNA, the CDR3 is TGTGCCAGCAAAACACGGGCCGAGGGGGCCAACGTCCTGACTTTC.

V and J are TRBV12-3 or TRBV12-4 and TRBJ1-5; a weak D match, TRBD1 (5 bases). This CDR3 has 15 residues. The V and J ends lost 5 bases and 0 bases respectively, with 11 bases between them. CDR3 sequence (DNA): TGTGCCAGCAGTCCGGGGGTAGGTAGCAATCAGCCCCAGCATTTT. It codes for CASSPGVGSNQPQHF.

This clonotype was seen more than once but under ten times. The V gene is TRBV24-1, the J gene TRBJ2-6; a possible D gene is TRBD2 (6 bases). Looked up from germline, CDR1 is KGHDR and CDR2 is SFDVKD. V was clipped by 2 bases and J by 2 bases, with 15 bases between them. This CDR3 is built from 18 residues. Here the CDR3 reads CATSDSQAGFPGANVLTF. Here the CDR3 DNA reads TGTGCCACCAGTGATTCACAGGCGGGGTTTCCTGGGGCCAACGTCCTGACTTTC.

Only a few counts were recorded for this clonotype. V is TRBV5-6 and J is TRBJ1-1, with a possible D match to TRBD1 (5 bases). The germline gives CDR1 SGHDT, CDR2 YYEEEE. The V end lost 4 bases, the J end lost 7 bases, and 14 bases lay between the germline ends. The CDR3 consists of 13 residues. CDR3 protein: CASSPGQGYEAFF. The CDR3 DNA is TGTGCCAGCAGCCCGGGGCAGGGATATGAAGCTTTCTTT.

This clonotype appeared a few times. The chain links TRBV5-1 to TRBJ1-4, with 8 bases that match TRBD1. V trimming: 4 bases; J trimming: 8 bases; junction bases outside the gene matches: 4. The CDR3 loop spans 13 amino acids. Germline V gene data show CDR1 as SGHRS and CDR2 as YFSETQ. The CDR3 region has the DNA TGCGCCAGCAGCGCCCGGACAGGGGAAAAACTGTTTTTT. This gives the protein CASSARTGEKLFF.

The chain joins TRBV12-3 or TRBV12-4 to TRBJ2-4; D possibly matches TRBD1 or TRBD2 (5 bases each). The CDR3 runs to 11 residues. The DNA of the CDR3 is TGTGCATCAGGGAGTTTAGACATTCAGTACTTC. Amino acids: CASGSLDIQYF.

The CDR3 loop reads CSANWPSKSVDEQFF. In DNA form, the CDR3 reads TGCAGTGCTAATTGGCCCTCTAAAAGCGTTGATGAGCAGTTCTTC. The chain carries TRBV20-1 and TRBJ2-1; D not certain. Looked up from germline, CDR1 is DFQATT and CDR2 is SNEGSKA (reference sequence). V lost 4 bases to trimming and J lost 8 bases, with 21 bases between them. The CDR3 length is 15 residues.

Ten or more counts support this clonotype. This chain connects TRBV12-3 or TRBV12-4 to TRBJ2-3, with D tentatively TRBD1 (6 bases). The CDR3 spans 14 residues. V was pared by 8 bases and J by 2 bases, with 14 bases between. CDR3 DNA sequence: TGTGCCAGCGACTTTGGACAGAACACAGATACGCAGTATTTT. Amino acids: CASDFGQNTDTQYF.

The genes are TRBV5-1 and TRBJ2-1; D may be TRBD1 (6 bases). The V end lost 3 bases, the J end lost 5 bases, and 15 bases lay between the germline ends. The CDR3 totals 15 residues. Germline V gene data show CDR1 as SGHRS and CDR2 as YFSETQ. The CDR3 nucleotides are TGCGCCAGCAGCTCCCAGGGGAAGGATGACAATGAGCAGTTCTTC. This translates into CASSSQGKDDNEQFF. The whole variable domain, filled in from reference TRBV5-1 and TRBJ2-1, reads KAGVTQTPRYLIKTRGQQVTLSCSPISGHRSVSWYQQTPGQGLQFLFEYFSETQRNKGNFPGRFSGRQFSNSRSEMNVSTLELGDSALYLCASSSQGKDDNEQFFGPGTRLTVL.

This clonotype was seen a single time. The junction and the germline gene differ at one end; a read error may be behind it. The chain couples TRBV12-3 or TRBV12-4 to TRBJ2-4, with D maybe TRBD2 (6 bases). CDR3 length: 12 residues. CDR3: CASSLGVRGGDF. The CDR3 bases are TGTGCCAGCAGTTTAGGCGTTAGGGGAGGCGACTTC.